This TCR beta chain was captured by sequencing in a study of T cell responses to AZD1222 COVID-19 vaccine. Study conclusions and caveats: Seropositivity was recorded at baseline in only 5 or 6 AZD1222 recipients.

TCRdb's copy holds only in-frame clones and misses some; the assay was immunoSEQ multiplex PCR. The repertoire consists of approximately 140,000 clones, with approximately 94% occurring once and the leading ten covering 5.1%. This CDR3 comprises 12 residues. Points on this clone: Its antigen is as yet unknown.

The sequence was obtained from an adult in good health. Source: peripheral blood, taken on day 0 of AZD1222 vaccination. V and J are TRBV21-1 and TRBJ1-2. TRBV21-1 is marked as a pseudogene. CDR3 nucleotides: TGTGCCAGCAGCAATCCGCGGGTTGGCTACACCTTC. It yields the protein CASSNPRVGYTF.